This TCR beta chain was sequenced for a study of blood T cell repertoires in COVID-19. Study-wide background: From T cells, B-cell-depleted T cells, or PBMCs came the material, which was cDNA or gDNA.

Germline CDR1 reads MDHEN; CDR2 reads SYDVKM. V was cut by 5 bases and J by 3 bases, with 10 bases left in between. The CDR3 sequence is 13 residues long. Participants were aged roughly 18 to 89 years from 20 to 30 US areas. Cohort 3 donors were reported recovered after two negative PCRs, clearance, or symptom resolution. Per the study methods: Estimation of nucleated cell counts relied on the amplification of reference gene primers. Method: immunoSEQ multiplex PCR; TCRdb's copy keeps in-frame clones and lacks some. D and trimming come from the DNA, and the V and J calls and clone size come from that table. Found here are under 200,000 clones, approximately 84% of them singletons; the top ten hold about 7%.

This chain links TRBV28 with TRBJ1-1; D is unresolved. The sequenced sample was PBMCs or T cells enriched from blood (not recorded which). The TCR was taken from a woman aged 45-59 years who had recovered from COVID-19. The DNA of the CDR3 is TGTGCCAGCAGTCCCCTCGGGTACACTGAAGCTTTCTTT. This gives the protein CASSPLGYTEAFF. Drawing the rest from reference TRBV28 and TRBJ1-1, the complete variable domain is DVKVTQSSRYLVKRTGEKVFLECVQDMDHENMFWYRQDPGLGLRLIYFSYDVKMKEKGDIPEGYSVSREKKERFSLILESASTNQTSMYLCASSPLGYTEAFFGQGTRLTVV.